The 26 T cell receptor beta chains below were found in one sample sequenced in a study of CD8+ T cells in alopecia areata listed by TCRdb under 2018. The treatment or condition label on this specimen signifies: oral pan-JAK inhibitor, 5-10 mg twice daily. Receptor libraries were prepared by the immunoSEQ multiplex PCR assay. RNA was extracted from all samples and reverse transcribed into cDNA as template for TCR sequencing. Sourced from immuneACCESS, this table was stored by TCRdb with only in-frame sequences that have V and J called. A share of the clones is absent; for the studies checked, an unresolved V gene accounts for under half, and the remainder has no known explanation. The sample table lists about 180,000 clones, about half of them with a count of one. The top ten constitute around a tenth of the sample. The specimen comprised CD8+ T cells sorted from blood, sampled around week 54, from a patient treated with tofacitinib. The receptors come from a human donor with alopecia areata.

V and J are TRBV7-9 and TRBJ1-2, with a tentative D call TRBD1 (6 bases). Per germline, CDR1 SEHNR and CDR2 FQNEAQ (reference sequence). The ends were cut back, 5 bases at V and 8 bases at J, with 15 bases in the middle. The CDR3 covers 13 residues. The chain's CDR3 is CASSPPNRDGYTF. The DNA for the CDR3 is TGTGCCAGCAGCCCACCAAACAGGGACGGCTACACCTTC.

V is TRBV7-9 and J is TRBJ1-2; D gene unclear. CDR3 length equals 16 residues. V was pared by 1 base and J by 4 bases, with 16 bases between. Germline V CDR1 and CDR2: SEHNR, FQNEAQ (reference sequence). CDR3 sequence: CASSLVLSGSGYGYTF. The DNA of the CDR3 is TGTGCCAGCAGCTTAGTCCTTTCGGGGTCGGGCTATGGCTACACCTTC. The full variable domain, rest sourced from reference TRBV7-9 and TRBJ1-2, is DTGVSQNPRHKITKRGQNVTFRCDPISEHNRLYWYRQTLGQGPEFLTYFQNEAQLEKSRLLSDRFSAERPKGSFSTLEIQRTEQGDSAMYLCASSLVLSGSGYGYTFGSGTRLTVV.

This clone was observed a single time. The V and J genes are TRBV7-9 and TRBJ2-4; TRBD1 matches 7 bases. The CDR3 contains 18 residues. V lost 1 base to trimming and J lost 0 bases; unmatched junction nucleotides: 9. Germline CDR1 is SEHNR and CDR2 is FQNEAQ (reference sequence). The CDR3 DNA reads TGTGCCAGCAGCTTAGAGGGGACAGATCTACTAGCCAAAAACATTCAGTACTTC. This gives the protein CASSLEGTDLLAKNIQYF.

V is TRBV30 and J is TRBJ1-2; D remains unclear. V was pared by 4 bases and J by 6 bases, with 6 bases between. The germline V gene has CDR1 GTSNPN and CDR2 SVGIG (reference sequence). The length of the CDR3 is 10 residues. The CDR3 sequence is CAWKGNGYTF. CDR3 in DNA: TGTGCCTGGAAAGGGAATGGCTACACCTTC.

This clone was seen a few times. This sequence joins TRBV30 and TRBJ2-3; tentatively, D is TRBD2 (5 bases). The CDR3 covers 12 residues. Germline assignment: CDR1 GTSNPN and CDR2 SVGIG (reference sequence). V lost 7 bases and J lost 0, with 8 bases in between. The CDR3 sequence is CAYSVSTDTQYF. CDR3 DNA sequence: TGTGCCTATAGCGTAAGCACAGATACGCAGTATTTT.

The V call is TRBV5-4, the J call TRBJ2-7, with 8 bases matching TRBD1. Unmatched junction bases numbered 4, after V lost 0 bases and J lost 5 bases. CDR3 length equals 14 residues. Germline CDR1 and CDR2: SGHNT and YYREEE (reference sequence). CDR3 region: CASSLGQGADEQYF. CDR3 nucleotides: TGTGCCAGCAGCTTGGGGCAGGGGGCCGACGAGCAGTACTTC.

The DNA for the CDR3 is TGTGCCTGGAGTGGGGGGCTAGACGAAGCTTTCTTT. Translated, it gives CAWSGGLDEAFF. The chain joins TRBV30 to TRBJ1-1; perhaps TRBD1 as D (6 bases). The CDR3 consists of 12 residues. Germline V lookup: CDR1 GTSNPN, CDR2 SVGIG (reference sequence). V was shortened by 1 base and J by 8 bases, with 11 bases between the two germline ends.

This clone has only a few counts. This chain links TRBV19 with TRBJ1-1; D not certain. Germline CDR1 is LNHDA and CDR2 is SQIVND (reference sequence). This CDR3 is built from 14 residues. V gave up 8 bases and J gave up 2 bases, with 15 bases separating them. The CDR3 region has the DNA TGTGCCAGTTGCCCGCTGTTGGAAAACACTGAAGCTTTCTTT. The encoded protein is CASCPLLENTEAFF.

The chain uses TRBV5-1 and TRBJ2-7; D is unresolved. Trimming cost V 0 bases and J 2 bases, with 9 bases left between them. This CDR3 region has 14 residues. Germline CDR1 reads SGHRS; CDR2 reads YFSETQ. The CDR3 sequence: CASSLAERTYEQYF. The CDR3 bases are TGCGCCAGCAGCTTGGCCGAGAGAACCTACGAGCAGTACTTC.

This clone was seen a few times. The chain couples TRBV29-1 to TRBJ1-1; 7 nucleotides line up with TRBD1. The V gene's germline CDR1 is SQVTM and CDR2 ANQGSEA. The CDR3 contains 13 residues. With V trimmed by 7 bases and J by 1 base, 6 bases remained unmatched. CDR3 DNA: TGCAGCGCATCACAGGGGACGAACACTGAAGCTTTCTTT. It specifies CSASQGTNTEAFF. Drawing the rest from reference TRBV29-1 and TRBJ1-1, the complete variable domain is SAVISQKPSRDICQRGTSLTIQCQVDSQVTMMFWYRQQPGQSLTLIATANQGSEATYESGFVIDKFPISRPNLTFSTLTVSNMSPEDSSIYLCSASQGTNTEAFFGQGTRLTVV.

The CDR3 region is CASSAGFYSNQPQHF. The CDR3 DNA reads as TGTGCCAGCAGTGCGGGATTTTATAGCAATCAGCCCCAGCATTTT. The chain combines TRBV6-5 with TRBJ1-5; D remains ambiguous. From germline, CDR1 is MNHEY and CDR2 SVGAGI. There are 15 residues in the CDR3. V was shortened by 5 bases and J by 0 bases, with 11 bases between the two germline ends.

The CDR3 DNA is TGTGCCAGCAGCTTCAGGGAGATTTCCTACGAGCAGTACTTC. Residues: CASSFREISYEQYF. The rearrangement joins TRBV13 to TRBJ2-7, with D perhaps matching TRBD1 or TRBD2 (5 bases each). Per germline, CDR1 PRHDT and CDR2 FYEKMQ (reference sequence). Trimming pared 3 bases from V and 1 base from J, leaving 10 bases between. The CDR3 is 14 amino acids.

This clone was counted between two and nine times. The chain carries TRBV5-1 and TRBJ2-1; the match to TRBD2 covers 8 bases. The CDR3 has 16 residues. Losses at the gene ends were 2 bases for V and 8 bases for J; bases not matched to a gene: 12. Germline V CDR1 and CDR2: SGHRS, YFSETQ. In DNA form, the CDR3 reads TGCGCCAGCAGCTTTGCTTCCGCGGGGGGTTATGATGAGCAGTTCTTC. The encoded protein is CASSFASAGGYDEQFF.

In this sample, this clone turned up a few times. The chain links TRBV7-2 to TRBJ2-1; D call uncertain. CDR3 length equals 13 residues. CDR1 SGHTA and CDR2 FQGNSA come from the germline V gene. With 0 bases removed from V and 0 bases from J, the gap between germline ends came to 0 bases. This CDR3 reads CASSLASYNEQFF. The DNA for the CDR3 is TGTGCCAGCAGCTTAGCCTCCTACAATGAGCAGTTCTTC.

The gene calls are TRBV5-1 and TRBJ1-6; 9 positions match TRBD1. With V trimmed by 0 bases and J by 10 bases, 11 bases remained unmatched. CDR3 size: 17 residues. The germline gives CDR1 SGHRS, CDR2 YFSETQ. The CDR3 DNA sequence: TGCGCCAGCAGCTTGGACATACCGGGACAGGGCTCATCACCCCTCCACTTT. This codes for CASSLDIPGQGSSPLHF.

This clone was counted only a few times. The chain employs TRBV29-1 and TRBJ1-2; the D is unclear. The V end lost 1 base, the J end lost 7 bases, and 13 bases lay between the germline ends. Germline CDR1 reads SQVTM; CDR2 reads ANQGSEA. There are 13 residues in the CDR3. This CDR3 is CSVEVGRWGGYTF. The DNA for the CDR3 is TGCAGCGTTGAAGTGGGCAGGTGGGGTGGCTACACCTTC.

This clone came up a few times. V gene TRBV7-9 combines with J gene TRBJ2-1; 10 bases map to TRBD2. There are 16 residues in the CDR3. Trimming took 2 bases from V and 7 from J; bases not matched to a gene: 8. Per germline, CDR1 SEHNR and CDR2 FQNEAQ (reference sequence). The CDR3 loop reads CASSLLAGASGNEQFF. For the CDR3, the DNA is TGTGCCAGCAGCTTACTAGCGGGGGCCTCTGGTAATGAGCAGTTCTTC.

The rearrangement links TRBV13 to TRBJ2-2, with a tentative D call TRBD1 (6 bases). The germline V gene has CDR1 PRHDT and CDR2 FYEKMQ (reference sequence). The CDR3 has 16 amino acids. Trimming removed 5 bases from V and 6 bases from J, with 19 bases in between. The CDR3 DNA sequence: TGTGCCAGCAGCCAAAGTGGCAGGGGAATCGCCGGGGAGCTGTTTTTT. Protein sequence: CASSQSGRGIAGELFF.

CDR3: CASSFLTGNGYTEAFF. CDR3 in DNA: TGTGCCAGCAGCTTTTTGACAGGGAATGGGTACACTGAAGCTTTCTTT. The chain uses TRBV13 and TRBJ1-1, with 7 bases fitting TRBD1. The CDR3 has 16 amino acids. The germline CDR1 and CDR2 sequences are PRHDT and FYEKMQ (reference sequence). The V segment lost 3 bases and the J segment 3 bases; nucleotides outside the gene matches: 10. Complete variable domain (other parts from reference TRBV13 and TRBJ1-1): AAGVIQSPRHLIKEKRETATLKCYPIPRHDTVYWYQQGPGQDPQFLISFYEKMQSDKGSIPDRFSAQQFSDYHSELNMSSLELGDSALYFCASSFLTGNGYTEAFFGQGTRLTVV.

The V and J genes are TRBV5-6 and TRBJ1-3; 7 nucleotides line up with TRBD1. There are 16 residues in the CDR3. CDR1 is SGHDT and CDR2 is YYEEEE in the germline V gene. After removal of 4 bases from V and 1 base from J, the junction contained 8 bases not matched to a gene. CDR3 protein: CASSDPRGASGNTIYF. The CDR3 DNA sequence: TGTGCCAGCAGCGACCCCAGGGGGGCGTCTGGAAACACCATATATTTT. The variable domain in full, completed from reference TRBV5-6 and TRBJ1-3, reads DAGVTQSPTHLIKTRGQQVTLRCSPKSGHDTVSWYQQALGQGPQFIFQYYEEEERQRGNFPDRFSGHQFPNYSSELNVNALLLGDSALYLCASSDPRGASGNTIYFGEGSWLTVV.

A few counts support this clone. The J gene is TRBJ2-1, the V gene TRBV7-8; 9 nucleotides agree with TRBD1. The CDR3 has 15 residues. The germline V gene has CDR1 SGHVS and CDR2 FQNEAQ. V lost 5 bases and J lost 6; bases outside the gene matches: 8. The CDR3 DNA follows: TGTGCCAGCAGCCCGGGACAGGGCCTCGGCAATGAGCAGTTCTTC. Its translation: CASSPGQGLGNEQFF.

The gene calls are TRBV7-2 and TRBJ1-2; D is unresolved. V was cut by 2 bases and J by 4 bases, with 5 bases left in between. This CDR3 is 12 amino acids long. CDR1 and CDR2 from the germline V gene are SGHTA and FQGNSA. Here the CDR3 reads CASSLTSYGYTF. DNA of the CDR3: TGTGCCAGCAGCTTAACCAGCTATGGCTACACCTTC.

This sequence joins TRBV13 and TRBJ1-2; a possible D gene is TRBD1 (5 bases). Germline loops: CDR1 PRHDT, CDR2 FYEKMQ (reference sequence). The V end was cut by 2 bases, the J end by 6 bases, with 10 bases between. There are 13 residues in the CDR3. For the CDR3, the DNA is TGTGCCAGCAGCTTACGGCTGGGGGATGGCTACACCTTC. Residues: CASSLRLGDGYTF. The whole variable domain, filled in from reference TRBV13 and TRBJ1-2, reads AAGVIQSPRHLIKEKRETATLKCYPIPRHDTVYWYQQGPGQDPQFLISFYEKMQSDKGSIPDRFSAQQFSDYHSELNMSSLELGDSALYFCASSLRLGDGYTFGSGTRLTVV.

This clone was seen more than once but under ten times. The chain is built from TRBV4-2 and TRBJ1-6; the D gene is possibly TRBD1 (6 bases). Germline loops: CDR1 LGHNA, CDR2 YNFKEQ. Trimming removed 0 bases at V and 7 bases at J, with 13 bases between. The CDR3 is made up of 16 amino acids. This chain's CDR3 is CASSQDIQGWNSPLHF. CDR3 DNA sequence: TGTGCCAGCAGCCAAGACATACAGGGTTGGAATTCACCCCTCCACTTT.

The gene calls are TRBV6-5 and TRBJ1-2; D might be TRBD1 (6 bases). The CDR3 runs to 15 residues. CDR1 and CDR2 (germline): MNHEY, SVGAGI. V was cut by 7 bases and J by 1 base, with 16 bases left in between. The chain's CDR3 is CASTGPGQNNYGYTF. As DNA, the CDR3 is TGTGCCAGCACCGGTCCGGGACAAAATAACTATGGCTACACCTTC.

The chain has TRBV25-1 and TRBJ1-2; D ambiguous. CDR1 and CDR2 from the germline V gene are MGHDK and SYGVNS. This CDR3 spans 12 amino acids. V gave up 2 bases and J gave up 8 bases, with 9 bases separating them. CDR3 loop: CASSELSYGYTF. DNA for the CDR3: TGTGCCAGCAGTGAACTAAGTTACGGCTACACCTTC.